This is a list of T cell receptor beta chains from one sample in a study of PD-1 blockade in mismatch repair-deficient tumors. Assay used: immunoSEQ multiplex PCR; TCRdb lists only in-frame clones, some missing. This table has tens of thousands of clones, approximately 84% appearing once. This sample comprised peripheral blood, obtained 12 weeks after starting pembrolizumab. All receptors derive from an adult with mismatch repair-deficient cancer. Each CDR3 is given with its conserved first and last residue. D genes are given only for firm matches. Clone size is not always given. Where it is, it says once, few, many or a class for expanded clones.

J	D	V	size	DNA	CDR3
TRBJ2-3	.	TRBV10-3	once	TGTGCCATCAGTGGAGCGACGGCAAGTAAGACAGATACGCAGTATTTT	CAISGATASKTDTQYF
TRBJ2-7	TRBD2	TRBV7-8	once	TGTGCCAGCACCGGGGCGGGAGCTTCCTACGAGCAGTACTTC	CASTGAGASYEQYF
TRBJ2-1	TRBD2	TRBV7-2	.	TGTGCCAGCAGCTTAGGTTCTAGCGGGAGGGTAAGCAATGAGCAGTTCTTC	CASSLGSSGRVSNEQFF
TRBJ2-7	TRBD2	TRBV27	.	TGTGCCAGCAGAACTATGGGACTAGCGGGAGCGTCCTACGAGCAGTACTTC	CASRTMGLAGASYEQYF
TRBJ1-5	.	TRBV18	few	TGTGCCAGCTCACCGAGGGGCGCTATTAGCAATCAGCCCCAGCATTTT	CASSPRGAISNQPQHF
TRBJ1-4	.	TRBV11-2	once	TGTGCCAGCAGCTTAGGCGGTAGGGGGGACGAAAAACTGTTTTTT	CASSLGGRGDEKLFF
TRBJ1-1	TRBD1	TRBV7-3	.	TGTGCCAGCAGAGAACAGGGGGCTAACACTGAAGCTTTCTTT	CASREQGANTEAFF
TRBJ2-3	TRBD1	TRBV7-3	.	TGTGCCAGCAGCTTAACGTTAACCACAGGGGCAGATACGCAGTATTTT	CASSLTLTTGADTQYF
TRBJ2-4	TRBD2	TRBV5-4	.	TGTGCCAGCCAGCGGGAAGGGACCCTCATTCAGTACTTC	CASQREGTLIQYF
TRBJ1-4	.	TRBV7-3	.	TGTGCCAGCAGCTTAAATCATAATGAAAAACTGTTTTTT	CASSLNHNEKLFF
TRBJ1-2	.	TRBV21-1	.	TGTGCCAGCAGCAAAGTGGCGGATGGCTACACCTTC	CASSKVADGYTF
TRBJ1-3	TRBD1	TRBV14	once	TGTGCCAGCAGCCGCGACCGACAGGGGTGGAACACCATATATTTT	CASSRDRQGWNTIYF
TRBJ1-3	.	TRBV7-9	.	TGTGCCAGCAGCTTCGACAGGTCTGGAAACACCATATATTTT	CASSFDRSGNTIYF
TRBJ1-1	.	TRBV11-3	few	TGTGCCAGCAGCTTAGCAGGACGGAGTGGGGACACTGAAGCTTTCTTT	CASSLAGRSGDTEAFF
TRBJ2-7	TRBD1	TRBV5-5	.	TGTGCCAGCAGCCCCCCGGCGGCACAGGGGGCTAGGGAGCAGTACTTC	CASSPPAAQGAREQYF
TRBJ2-7	TRBD1	TRBV27	.	TGTGCCAGCAGTCATAGACAGGGGTACGAGCAGTACTTC	CASSHRQGYEQYF
TRBJ2-6	.	TRBV6-4	few	TGTGCCAGCAGTGACAACTCTGGGGCCAACGTCCTGACTTTC	CASSDNSGANVLTF
TRBJ2-1	.	TRBV7-2	.	TGTGCCAGCAGCCAACTCGGGGAGAGCTCCTACAATGAGCAGTTCTTC	CASSQLGESSYNEQFF
TRBJ2-7	.	TRBV11-1	.	TGTGCCAGCAGCCTGGACAGTCGTTACGAGCAGTACTTC	CASSLDSRYEQYF
TRBJ2-1	.	TRBV4-2	once	TGTGCCAGCAGCTCTCTCCCTGGGACAAGGGACAATGAGCAGTTCTTC	CASSSLPGTRDNEQFF
TRBJ2-7	.	TRBV28	.	TGTGCCAGCGCTTCGGGGCGGGAGCAGTACTTC	CASASGREQYF
TRBJ1-1	.	TRBV7-3	.	TGTGCCAGCAGCCCCTCACGTGGGAACACTGAAGCTTTCTTT	CASSPSRGNTEAFF
TRBJ2-7	TRBD1	TRBV9	.	TGTGCCAGCAGCGTGGGGGACAGTCCTCACGAGCAGTACTTC	CASSVGDSPHEQYF
TRBJ2-3	.	TRBV7-8	.	TGTGCCAGCAGCTTAGACCTAAATCCTTACGTTGACACAGATACGCAGTATTTT	CASSLDLNPYVDTDTQYF
TRBJ1-2	.	TRBV19	.	TGTGCCAGTAGTATTGAACGCGTTGGCTATGGCTACACCTTC	CASSIERVGYGYTF
TRBJ2-7	.	TRBV4-2	few	TGTGCCAGCAGCCCCACAGGCCGGTCCTACGAGCAGTACTTC	CASSPTGRSYEQYF
TRBJ2-5	TRBD2	TRBV12-5	.	TGTGCTAGTGGTTTCGGCGGGAGGGCCATTGGGGAGACCCAGTACTTC	CASGFGGRAIGETQYF
TRBJ2-7	.	TRBV5-4	.	TGTGCCAGCAGCTTCAGAGACTCGCCCTACGAGCAGTACTTC	CASSFRDSPYEQYF
TRBJ2-7	TRBD2	TRBV5-1	.	TGCGCCAGCAGCCCCGGACGCGGCGGGGGGTACGAGCAGTACTTC	CASSPGRGGGYEQYF
TRBJ2-1	TRBD2	TRBV7-9	.	TGTGCCAGCAGCTTAGGTAGCGGGATTGAGCAGTTCTTC	CASSLGSGIEQFF
TRBJ2-3	TRBD2	TRBV7-3	.	TGTGCCAGCAGCTTAAAAACGCGGGAGATGGGGAAAACAGATACGCAGTATTTT	CASSLKTREMGKTDTQYF
TRBJ2-1	TRBD2	TRBV5-4	.	TGTGCCAGCAGCCGTAAACTAGCGGGTAACTACAATGAGCAGTTCTTC	CASSRKLAGNYNEQFF
TRBJ2-1	.	TRBV14	many	TGTGCCAGCAGCCAACGGGGGTACTACACTGAGCAGTTCTTC	CASSQRGYYTEQFF
TRBJ2-7	TRBD2	TRBV18	few	TGTGCCAGCTCACCAGGGCGGCGGACTAGCGGGAGCCACGAGCAGTACTTC	CASSPGRRTSGSHEQYF
TRBJ1-2	.	TRBV5-1	.	TGCGCCAGCAGCTTTGTGAGTGGAGGTGGTTATGGCTACACCTTC	CASSFVSGGGYGYTF
TRBJ2-2	TRBD1	TRBV11-2	.	TGTGCCAGCAGCCCGTCGACAGGGGGTTGGACCGGGGAGCTGTTTTTT	CASSPSTGGWTGELFF
TRBJ2-5	.	TRBV11-2	.	TGTGCCAGCAGCTCATTCGGCCGTGGAGGGGGGACCCAGTACTTC	CASSSFGRGGGTQYF
TRBJ1-1	TRBD1	TRBV7-8	.	TGTGCCAGCAGCTTAGGAGGGGCCAGGGGGGCTGAAGCTTTCTTT	CASSLGGARGAEAFF
TRBJ1-2	.	TRBV19	.	TGTGCCAGTAGTATAGATCTATCGGCGAGGAAGGGCTACACCTTC	CASSIDLSARKGYTF
TRBJ2-5	.	TRBV27	.	TGTGCCAGCAGTCCAAACACCCCCGTGCTTTTGGGCTCGATGACCCAGTACTTC	CASSPNTPVLLGSMTQYF
TRBJ2-2	.	TRBV2	.	TGTGCCAGCAGTGAAAGACCGTACACCGGGGAGCTGTTTTTT	CASSERPYTGELFF
TRBJ2-1	.	TRBV30	.	TGTGCCTGGGACCCTTCGGTGTCAAGCGGCAATGAGCAGTTCTTC	CAWDPSVSSGNEQFF
TRBJ1-5	.	TRBV25-1	.	TGTGCCAGCAGTGATCCGGGTACCAATCAGCCCCAGCATTTT	CASSDPGTNQPQHF
TRBJ2-5	.	TRBV5-6	.	TGTGCCAGCAGCCCGCTTGGGGGGCGCGGAGAGACCCAGTACTTC	CASSPLGGRGETQYF
TRBJ2-1	TRBD1	TRBV7-3	.	TGTGCCAGCAGCCCGGGACAGAAACACAATGAGCAGTTCTTC	CASSPGQKHNEQFF
TRBJ1-1	.	TRBV19	.	TGTGCCAGTAGGTTGGGAGGAGCCGGCACTGAAGCTTTCTTT	CASRLGGAGTEAFF
TRBJ2-7	.	TRBV5-6	few	TGTGCCAGCGATAGAGGATACGAGCAGTACTTC	CASDRGYEQYF
TRBJ2-7	TRBD2	TRBV23-1	.	TGCGCCAGCAGTCAAGGACTAGCGGGAGGGCCCTCGAGGTACGAGCAGTACTTC	CASSQGLAGGPSRYEQYF
TRBJ1-5	.	TRBV19	few	TGTGCCAGCACCCGGACAGTAGTTAGCAATCAGCCCCAGCATTTT	CASTRTVVSNQPQHF
TRBJ2-1	.	TRBV27	.	TGTGCCAGCAGTTTGGGCTCCTACAATGAGCAGTTCTTC	CASSLGSYNEQFF
TRBJ2-7	TRBD2	TRBV29-1	few	TGCAGCGTTGACCACAGCGGGAGCTCCTACGAGCAGTACTTC	CSVDHSGSSYEQYF
TRBJ2-2	.	TRBV12-2	.	TGTGCAAGTCGCTTAGCGTATGGGACAGGTACAGGGATCAACACCGGGGAGCTGTTTTTT	CASRLAYGTGTGINTGELFF
TRBJ2-3	.	TRBV10-1	.	TGCGCCAGCAGTGAGAAGTGGGAGTACCCCACAGATACGCAGTATTTT	CASSEKWEYPTDTQYF
TRBJ2-3	TRBD2	TRBV18	.	TGTGCCAGCTCACCCGGACTAGGTACAGATACGCAGTATTTT	CASSPGLGTDTQYF